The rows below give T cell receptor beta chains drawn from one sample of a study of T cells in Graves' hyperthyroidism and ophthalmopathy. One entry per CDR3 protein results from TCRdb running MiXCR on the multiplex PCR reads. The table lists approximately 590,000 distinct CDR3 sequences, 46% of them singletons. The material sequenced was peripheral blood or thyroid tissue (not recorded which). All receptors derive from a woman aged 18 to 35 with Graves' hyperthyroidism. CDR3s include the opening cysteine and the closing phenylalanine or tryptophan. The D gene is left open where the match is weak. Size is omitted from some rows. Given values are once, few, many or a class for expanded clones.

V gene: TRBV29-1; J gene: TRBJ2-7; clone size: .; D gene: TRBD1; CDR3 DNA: TGCAGCGCTAGACAGGGGTACGGCGAGCAGTACTTC; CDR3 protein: CSARQGYGEQYF
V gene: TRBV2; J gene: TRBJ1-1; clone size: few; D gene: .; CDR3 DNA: TGTGCCAGCAGTTACTCGCAGGGTGGAAGCACTGAAGCTTTCTTT; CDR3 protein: CASSYSQGGSTEAFF
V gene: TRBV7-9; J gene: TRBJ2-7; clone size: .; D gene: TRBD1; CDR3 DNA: TGTGCCAGCAGCCACGCCGGGACAGGGTCATACGAGCAGTACTTC; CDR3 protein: CASSHAGTGSYEQYF
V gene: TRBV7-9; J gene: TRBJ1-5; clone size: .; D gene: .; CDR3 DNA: TGTGCCAGCAGCTTAGAATCTGGGGGAAATCAGCCCCAGCATTTT; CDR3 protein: CASSLESGGNQPQHF
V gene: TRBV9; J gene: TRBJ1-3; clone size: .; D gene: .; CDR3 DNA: TGTGCCAGCAGCGTTCGCATGGGGGCTGGAAACACCATATATTTT; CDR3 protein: CASSVRMGAGNTIYF
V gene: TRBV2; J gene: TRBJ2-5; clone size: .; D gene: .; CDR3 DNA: TGTGCCGGTCGACAGCTAACTACCCAAGAGACCCAGTACTTC; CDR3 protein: CAGRQLTTQETQYF
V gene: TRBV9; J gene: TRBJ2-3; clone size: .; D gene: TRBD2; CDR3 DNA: TGTGCCAGCAGCTTACAACTAGCGGGAGGGCCAGATACGCAGTATTTT; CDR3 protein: CASSLQLAGGPDTQYF
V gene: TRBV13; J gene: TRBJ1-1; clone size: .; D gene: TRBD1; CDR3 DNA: TGTGCCAGCAGCGGAGACAGGGAGGCTGAAGCTTTCTTT; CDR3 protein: CASSGDREAEAFF
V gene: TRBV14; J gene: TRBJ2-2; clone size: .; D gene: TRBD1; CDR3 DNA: TGTGCCAGCAGCCAAAGGGACAGGGCTATCGGGGAGCTGTTTTTT; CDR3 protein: CASSQRDRAIGELFF
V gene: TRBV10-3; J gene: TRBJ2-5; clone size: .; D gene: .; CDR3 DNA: TGTGCCATCAGTGAGACCCAATGCTTC; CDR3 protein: CAISETQCF
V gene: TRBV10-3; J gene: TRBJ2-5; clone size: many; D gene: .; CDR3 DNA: TGTGCCAGCCGGCGGGATCTTGAGACCCAGTACTTC; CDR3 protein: CASRRDLETQYF
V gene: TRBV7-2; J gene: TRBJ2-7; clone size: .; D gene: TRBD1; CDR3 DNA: TGTGCCAGCAGCCAGACAGGGGGCGTAGGCTACGAGCAGTACTTC; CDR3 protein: CASSQTGGVGYEQYF
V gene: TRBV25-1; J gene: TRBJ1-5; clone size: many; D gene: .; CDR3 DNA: TGTGCCAGCAGTGAATGGGATGACGGCCGATCGAATCAGCCCCAGCATTTT; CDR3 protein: CASSEWDDGRSNQPQHF
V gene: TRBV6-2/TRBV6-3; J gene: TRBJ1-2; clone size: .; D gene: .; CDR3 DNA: TGTGCCAGCAGTTACTACATCTATGGCTACACCTTC; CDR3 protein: CASSYYIYGYTF
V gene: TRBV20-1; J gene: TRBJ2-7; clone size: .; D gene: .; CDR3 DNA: TGCAGTGCTAGAGACCCGGGACGCGTCTACGAGCAGTACTTC; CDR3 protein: CSARDPGRVYEQYF
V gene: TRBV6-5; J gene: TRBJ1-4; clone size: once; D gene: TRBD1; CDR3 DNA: TGTGCCAGCAGTTTAGCGGGCAGGGGGGCTGAAAAACTGTTTTTT; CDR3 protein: CASSLAGRGAEKLFF
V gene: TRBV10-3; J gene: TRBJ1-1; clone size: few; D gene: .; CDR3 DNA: TGTGCCATCAGTGAGTCGGTCAGGCTCGCTGAAGCTTTCTTT; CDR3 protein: CAISESVRLAEAFF
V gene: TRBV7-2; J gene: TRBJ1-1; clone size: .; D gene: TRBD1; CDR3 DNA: TGTGCCTGGAGATCAGGGGGCGTCACTGAAGCTTTCTTT; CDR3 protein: CAWRSGGVTEAFF
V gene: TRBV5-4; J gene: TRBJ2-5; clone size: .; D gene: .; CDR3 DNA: TGTGCCAGCAGCTTGGGGGCCAGCGGGCAATTGGAGACCCAGTACTTC; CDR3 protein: CASSLGASGQLETQYF
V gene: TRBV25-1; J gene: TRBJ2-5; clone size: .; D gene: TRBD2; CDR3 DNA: TGTGCCAGCAGTGATACACCCTGGGCTAGCGGCCAAGAGACCCAGTACTTC; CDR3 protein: CASSDTPWASGQETQYF
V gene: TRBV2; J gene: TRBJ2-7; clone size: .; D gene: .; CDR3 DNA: TGTGCCAGCATACGGGACAAGAACTACGAGCAGTACTTC; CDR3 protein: CASIRDKNYEQYF
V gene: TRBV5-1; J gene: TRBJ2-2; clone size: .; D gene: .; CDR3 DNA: TGCGCCAGCAGCTTGGCCCTGGGGGCCGGGGAGCTGTTTTTT; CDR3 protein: CASSLALGAGELFF
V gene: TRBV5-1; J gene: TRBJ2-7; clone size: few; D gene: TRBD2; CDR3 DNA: TGCGCCAGCAGCCGACAGACTAGCGGGGCCTACGAGCAGTACTTC; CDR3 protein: CASSRQTSGAYEQYF
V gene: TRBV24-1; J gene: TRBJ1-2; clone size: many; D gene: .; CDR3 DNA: TGTGCCACCAGTGATTTGCGACAGAATGGCCTCTATGGCTACACCTTC; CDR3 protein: CATSDLRQNGLYGYTF
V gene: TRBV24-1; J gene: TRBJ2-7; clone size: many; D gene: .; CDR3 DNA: TGTGCCACCAGTGAGACAGTACAGGGCCAGCAGTACTTC; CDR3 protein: CATSETVQGQQYF
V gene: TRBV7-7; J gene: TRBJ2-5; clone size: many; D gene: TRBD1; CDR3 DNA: TGTGCTAGCAGCTTAATGACAGGGCAAGAGACCCAGTACTTC; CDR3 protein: CASSLMTGQETQYF
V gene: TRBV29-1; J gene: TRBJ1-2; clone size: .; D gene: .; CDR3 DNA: TGCAGCGTTATGACAGGAGGCCACACCTTC; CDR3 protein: CSVMTGGHTF
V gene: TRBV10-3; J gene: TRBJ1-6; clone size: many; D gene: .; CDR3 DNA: TGTGCCATCAGGGAGGGAGCGGTTCAGGGAAATTCACCCCTCCACTTT; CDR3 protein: CAIREGAVQGNSPLHF
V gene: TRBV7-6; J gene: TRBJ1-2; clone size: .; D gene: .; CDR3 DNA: TGTGCCAGCAGCCAAGACCACAGGGATGGCTACACCTTC; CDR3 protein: CASSQDHRDGYTF
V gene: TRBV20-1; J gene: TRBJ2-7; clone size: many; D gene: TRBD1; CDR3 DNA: TGCAGCGTGGACAGGGGGAGTTACGAGCAGTACTTC; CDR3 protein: CSVDRGSYEQYF
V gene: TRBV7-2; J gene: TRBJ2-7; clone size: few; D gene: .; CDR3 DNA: TGCGCCAGCAGCCAAGATCGTGGGATAACCTACGAGCAGTACTTC; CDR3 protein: CASSQDRGITYEQYF
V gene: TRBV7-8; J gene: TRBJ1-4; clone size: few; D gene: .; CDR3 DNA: TGTGCCAGCAGTTTACTCCAGGGGGAAAAACTGTTTTTT; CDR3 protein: CASSLLQGEKLFF
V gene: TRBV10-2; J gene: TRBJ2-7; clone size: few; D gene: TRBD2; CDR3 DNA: TGCGCCAGCAGTGACCCGGCGGGGGCCTACGAGCAGTACTTC; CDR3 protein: CASSDPAGAYEQYF
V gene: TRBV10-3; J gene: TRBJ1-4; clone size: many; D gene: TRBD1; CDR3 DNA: TGTGCCATCAGGGACCCGGAGGGACAGGGCGCTGAAAAACTGTTTTTT; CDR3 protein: CAIRDPEGQGAEKLFF
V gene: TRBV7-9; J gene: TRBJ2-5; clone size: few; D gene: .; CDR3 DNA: TGTGCCAGCACCAAGAGGGGGGCGACGAATAAAGAGACCCAGTACTTC; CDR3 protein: CASTKRGATNKETQYF
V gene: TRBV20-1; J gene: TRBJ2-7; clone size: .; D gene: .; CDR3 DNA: TGCAGTGCTAGTGATCGAGAACGGGACTCCTACGAGCAGTACTTC; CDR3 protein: CSASDRERDSYEQYF
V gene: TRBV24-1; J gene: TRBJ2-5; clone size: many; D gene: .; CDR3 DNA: TGTGCCACCAGTGTTAATGGGGCCGAGACCCAGTACTTC; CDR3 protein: CATSVNGAETQYF
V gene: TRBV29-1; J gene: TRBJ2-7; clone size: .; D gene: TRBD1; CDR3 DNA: TGCAGCGTTCCCGGACAGGGTACGAGGGAGCAGTACTTC; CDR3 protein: CSVPGQGTREQYF
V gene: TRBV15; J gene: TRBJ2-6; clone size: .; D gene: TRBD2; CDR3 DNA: TGTGCCACCAGAGGGGAGGGACGCTCTGGGGCCAACGTCCTGACTTTC; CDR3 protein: CATRGEGRSGANVLTF
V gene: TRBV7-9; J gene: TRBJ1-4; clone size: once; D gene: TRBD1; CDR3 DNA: TGTGCCAGCAGCTTCGGGACAGGGGGCGAAAAACTGTTTTTT; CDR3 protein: CASSFGTGGEKLFF
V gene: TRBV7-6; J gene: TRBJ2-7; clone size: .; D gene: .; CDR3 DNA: TGTGCCAGCAGCCCCTTTTTCGGCGGACGAACCTACGAGCAGTACTTC; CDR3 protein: CASSPFFGGRTYEQYF
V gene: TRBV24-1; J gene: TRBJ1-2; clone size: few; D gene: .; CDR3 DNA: TGTGCCAGCAGCCAAGGGGCAAGCATGTCCTATGGCTACACCTTC; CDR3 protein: CASSQGASMSYGYTF
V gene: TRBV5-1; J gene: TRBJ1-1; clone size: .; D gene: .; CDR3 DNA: TGCGCCAGCATACCGGGCCGGCCAGGAACTGAAGCTTTCTTT; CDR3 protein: CASIPGRPGTEAFF
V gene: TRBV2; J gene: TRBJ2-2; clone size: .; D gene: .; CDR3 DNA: TGTGCCAGCAGGATGACAGTACTAGAGGCCGGGGAGCTGTTTTTT; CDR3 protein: CASRMTVLEAGELFF
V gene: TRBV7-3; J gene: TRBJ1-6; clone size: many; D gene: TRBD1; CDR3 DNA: TGTGCCAGCAGCCCGACAGGGGGGGGATCACCCCTCCACTTT; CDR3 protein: CASSPTGGGSPLHF
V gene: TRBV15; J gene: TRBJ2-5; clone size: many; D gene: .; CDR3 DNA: TGTGCCACCAGCAGAGGGGAAGTGGAGACCCAGTACTTC; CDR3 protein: CATSRGEVETQYF
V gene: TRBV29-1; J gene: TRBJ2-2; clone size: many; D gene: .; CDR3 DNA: TGCAGCGTTGATGGACGATCCGCCGGGGAGCTGTTTTTT; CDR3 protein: CSVDGRSAGELFF
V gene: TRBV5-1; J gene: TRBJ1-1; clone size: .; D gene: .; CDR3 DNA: TGCGCCAGCAGCTCATGGGGGATAATGAACACTGAAGCTTCCTTT; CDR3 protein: CASSSWGIMNTEASF
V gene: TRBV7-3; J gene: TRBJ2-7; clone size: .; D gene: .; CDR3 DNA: TGTGCCAGCAGCCAAAGAGGGCCGGGGAGCAACGAGCAGTACTTC; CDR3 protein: CASSQRGPGSNEQYF
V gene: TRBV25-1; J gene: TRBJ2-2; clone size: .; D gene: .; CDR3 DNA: TGTGCCAGCAGCCACCCCGGGACGGCGAACACCGGGGAGCTGTTTTTT; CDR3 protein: CASSHPGTANTGELFF
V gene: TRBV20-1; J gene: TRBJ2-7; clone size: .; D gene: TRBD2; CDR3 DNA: TGCAGTGCTAGAGGGAGAGGGAGGGACGAGCAGTACTTC; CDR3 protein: CSARGRGRDEQYF
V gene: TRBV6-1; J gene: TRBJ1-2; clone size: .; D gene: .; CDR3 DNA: TGTGCCAGCAGAAACGGGGAGAACTATGGCTACACCTTC; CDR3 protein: CASRNGENYGYTF
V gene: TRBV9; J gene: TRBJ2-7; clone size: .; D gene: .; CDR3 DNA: TGTGCCAGCAGCCAAGCCAGGGTCTACGAGCAGTACTTC; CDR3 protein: CASSQARVYEQYF
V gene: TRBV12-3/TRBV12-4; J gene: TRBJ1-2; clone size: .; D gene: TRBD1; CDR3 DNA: TGTGCCAGCAGTTTACGAGACAGGGAGAATGGGGATGGCTACACCTTC; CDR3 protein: CASSLRDRENGDGYTF
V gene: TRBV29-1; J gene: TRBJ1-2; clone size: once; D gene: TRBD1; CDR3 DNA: TGTGCCTGGAATTCAGGGGGTGACTATGGCTACACCTTC; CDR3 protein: CAWNSGGDYGYTF
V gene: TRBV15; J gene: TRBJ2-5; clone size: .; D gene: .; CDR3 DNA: TGTGCCACCAGCAGAGATCGTGGGGAACAGTACACCGAGACCCAGTACTTC; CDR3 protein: CATSRDRGEQYTETQYF
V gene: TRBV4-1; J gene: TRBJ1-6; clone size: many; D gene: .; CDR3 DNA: TGCGCCAGCAGCCAAGCGGATTCACCCCTCCACTTT; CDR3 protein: CASSQADSPLHF